This T cell receptor beta chain appears in the sequencing data of a study of CD8+CD57+ T cells in acquired aplastic anemia (dated by TCRdb to the late 2010s). Describing the broader study: DNA extracted from sorted CD4+ and CD8+ cells had a mean of about 3.2 ug, with a range of roughly 0.17 to 30 ug. CD8+CD57+ expansion was defined as frequency above the mean frequency observed in healthy subjects. What the authors observed across the whole study: Between patients and healthy controls, no significant difference in CD8+ Simpson's diversity was found (P=0.060). Around 30 CD8+ CDR3 sequences were shared between patients and controls but appeared highly expressed in patients and within their immunodominant clones.

CDR1 and CDR2 are drawn from the germline V gene (reference sequence): PRHDT, FYEKMQ. Reading from cysteine to phenylalanine, the CDR3 counts 14 amino acids. Just the 42-base CDR3 DNA is kept, in frame starting at base 1. The patients picked for sequencing were ones in whom flow cytometry had shown an expansion of CD8+CD57+ cells. All patients had severe acquired aplastic anemia diagnosed by International Study of Aplastic Anemia and Agranulocytosis and Camitta criteria. No patient had received any therapy when blood was sampled. In this study, sorted CD4+ and CD8+ T cells from the blood of healthy subjects and of severe aplastic anemia patients had their TCR repertoires deep-sequenced. Patients were enrolled under clinicaltrials.gov protocols 00001620, 01623167, 00001397, 00071045, 00081523 and 00961064 in the USA. Ficoll-Paque density gradient centrifugation was used to isolate peripheral blood mononuclear cells. Before DNA extraction, CD4+ and CD8+ T cells were sorted with FACS or magnetic beads.

TCR beta VDJ combination and CDR3 sequence profiling used genomic DNA as the template. An Illumina HiSeq 2000 was the platform used for TCR repertoire sequencing. Per the original workflow: TRBV/TRBJ rearrangement plots, CDR3 size and DJ length profiles, and Simpson's diversity index were used to assess repertoires. Whichever DNA sequence was most abundant in the deep sequencing data was defined as the immunodominant clone. CDR3 amino acid sequences were checked for sharing across subjects and were also compared against the VDJdb database and published repertoires. TCRdb reprocessed the public reads (quality trimming at Q25 with fastp, clone calling with MiXCR) and kept in-frame beta chains. Under each unique CDR3 protein, matching rows form one entry showing the most common genes and DNA. V and J calls and clone size were set by TCRdb, not the authors. Across this sample there are about 150,000 distinct CDR3 sequences, with less than 60% seen only once. More than 10% of the sample is in the top ten clones.

As to this clonotype: The clone's antigen remains unknown. Since a much larger clone is just one base distant, this may be a read error.

The sequence joins TRBV13 to TRBJ1-4; matching of 5 bases hints at TRBD1 as the D gene. Specimen: sorted CD4+, CD8+, or CD8+CD57+ T cells (not recorded which) from PBMCs. The TCR originated in a human donor with aplastic anemia. The sequenced DNA: TGTGCCAGCAGTACCTCATGGGGCAATGAAAGACTGTTTTTT. Translated, this gives CASSTSWGNERLFF.